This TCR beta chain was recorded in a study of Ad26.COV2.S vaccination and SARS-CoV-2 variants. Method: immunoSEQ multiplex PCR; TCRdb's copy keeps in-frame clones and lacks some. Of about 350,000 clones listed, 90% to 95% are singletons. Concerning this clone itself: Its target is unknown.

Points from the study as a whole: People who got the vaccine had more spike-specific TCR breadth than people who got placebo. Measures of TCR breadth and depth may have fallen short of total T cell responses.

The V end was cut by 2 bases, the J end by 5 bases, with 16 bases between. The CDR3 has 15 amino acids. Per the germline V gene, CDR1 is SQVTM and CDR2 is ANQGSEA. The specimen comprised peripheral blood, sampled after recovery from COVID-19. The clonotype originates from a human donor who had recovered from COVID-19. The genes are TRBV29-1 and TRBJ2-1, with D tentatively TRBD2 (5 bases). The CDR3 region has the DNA TGCAGCGTTGAAAGCGGCCCCAGGCGGGACAATGAGCAGTTCTTC. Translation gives CSVESGPRRDNEQFF.